The clone carrying this T cell receptor (beta chain) was counted ten times or more. The antigen remains undetermined. Germline V CDR1 and CDR2: SGHVS, FNYEAQ. The V and J ends lost 2 bases and 6 bases respectively, with 10 bases between them. The length of the CDR3 is 13 residues. This sample was included in a study of CD8+CD57+ T cells in acquired aplastic anemia. In the study overall: Sorted CD4+ and CD8+ cells gave a mean 3.2 ug DNA, range about 0.19 to 27.4 ug. General study points: Statistical testing detected no significant gap in CD8+ Simpson's diversity between patients and controls. Fewer than 30 CD8+ CDR3 sequences were shared between patients and controls.

By flow cytometry, patients selected for sequencing had shown an expansion of CD8+CD57+ cells. Every patient was diagnosed with severe acquired aplastic anemia. It was genomic DNA that served as the template for profiling TCR beta VDJ and CDR3. MiXCR was run by TCRdb on the reads, yielding one entry per CDR3 protein. In the table there are just over 450,000 distinct CDR3 sequences, approximately 32% of which are singletons. The V and J genes are TRBV7-6 and TRBJ1-1; weak D call: TRBD1 (6 bases). The receptor comes from a human donor with aplastic anemia. Sequenced material: sorted CD4+, CD8+, or CD8+CD57+ T cells (not recorded which) from PBMCs. The CDR3 protein is CASSLISGAEAFF. The CDR3 DNA follows: TGTGCCAGCAGCTTAATTTCAGGGGCTGAAGCTTTCTTT.